A selection of T cell receptor beta chains follows, all from one sample in a study of cytomegalovirus exposure and HLA in healthy donors. Data came from immunoSEQ multiplex PCR; TCRdb stores just in-frame clones and leaves some out. The sample shows some 120,000 clones, 75% to 85% of them seen only once. The source material was PBMCs. Every receptor here comes from a man younger than 30 in good health and CMV-seronegative. Each CDR3 is given with its conserved first and last residue. D genes are given only for firm matches. Clone size is stated in some rows and not others, as once, few, many or a class when expanded.

TRBV5-1	.	15	TRBD2	TRBJ2-1	CASSGGLAGSDEQFF	TGCGCCAGCAGCGGGGGACTAGCGGGGAGCGATGAGCAATTCTTC
TRBV23-1	.	15	TRBD1	TRBJ2-3	CASSQSRDRTDTQYF	TGCGCCAGCAGTCAATCGCGGGACAGGACAGATACGCAGTATTTT
TRBV11-2	.	16	.	TRBJ1-4	CASSPPRGTTNEKLFF	TGTGCCAGCAGCCCCCCGCGAGGAACAACTAATGAAAAACTGTTTTTT
TRBV5-1	.	15	.	TRBJ2-1	CASSMTTSVNNEQFF	TGCGCCAGCAGCATGACAACCTCAGTAAACAATGAGCAGTTCTTC
TRBV7-9	few	14	.	TRBJ1-1	CASSISTGNTEAFF	TGTGCCAGCAGCATATCCACGGGGAACACTGAAGCTTTCTTT
TRBV7-8	once	18	.	TRBJ1-5	CASSPRDLGAYSNQPQHF	TGTGCCAGCAGCCCCCGGGACCTGGGGGCATATAGCAATCAGCCCCAGCATTTT
TRBV28	.	14	TRBD1	TRBJ1-4	CASNLQGVNEKLFF	TGTGCCAGCAATTTACAGGGGGTTAATGAAAAACTGTTTTTT
TRBV6-5	.	15	TRBD1	TRBJ1-2	CASSYGGQGDYGYTF	TGTGCCAGCAGTTACGGTGGACAGGGGGACTATGGCTACACCTTC
TRBV5-1	.	15	.	TRBJ1-6	CASSNGSSYNSPLHF	TGCGCCAGCTCAAACGGGAGCTCCTATAATTCACCCCTCCACTTT
TRBV5-8	once	17	TRBD2	TRBJ2-7	CASSLKERLAGSYEQYF	TGTGCCAGCAGCTTGAAGGAGCGTCTAGCGGGCTCCTACGAGCAGTACTTC
TRBV11-3	.	15	TRBD1	TRBJ1-1	CASSLGGQANTEAFF	TGTGCCAGCAGCTTAGGAGGACAGGCTAACACTGAAGCTTTCTTT
TRBV6-5	.	13	TRBD2	TRBJ2-7	CASRGLDNYEQYF	TGTGCCAGCAGGGGACTAGACAACTACGAGCAGTACTTC
TRBV19	.	15	.	TRBJ2-2	CASSIGTPGARELFF	TGTGCCAGTAGTATCGGGACTCCAGGTGCCAGGGAGCTGTTTTTT
TRBV9	.	14	TRBD1	TRBJ2-3	CASSGRQGRDTQYF	TGTGCCAGCAGCGGGAGACAGGGAAGAGATACGCAGTATTTT
TRBV30	.	12	.	TRBJ1-4	CAWQGSNEKLFF	TGTGCCTGGCAGGGGTCAAATGAAAAACTGTTTTTT
TRBV9	once	15	TRBD2	TRBJ2-1	CASSVLAGVGDEQFF	TGTGCCAGCAGCGTCTTAGCGGGAGTTGGGGATGAGCAGTTCTTC
TRBV7-2	.	13	.	TRBJ2-5	CASSLVQGETQYF	TGTGCCAGCAGCTTAGTTCAGGGAGAGACCCAGTACTTC
TRBV6-5	.	15	TRBD1	TRBJ2-7	CASSQGTVLSYEQYF	TGTGCCAGCAGCCAGGGGACAGTCCTCTCCTACGAGCAGTACTTC
TRBV6-1	once	14	TRBD2	TRBJ2-1	CASMLAGVVNEQFF	TGTGCCAGCATGCTAGCGGGAGTTGTCAATGAGCAGTTCTTC
TRBV5-4	.	16	TRBD2	TRBJ2-3	CASSLGGGRHTDTQYF	TGTGCCAGCAGCTTGGGGGGGGGTAGACACACAGATACGCAGTATTTT
TRBV7-9	.	16	TRBD1	TRBJ1-6	CASSDDGTGPFSPLHF	TGTGCCAGCAGCGACGATGGGACAGGGCCTTTTTCACCCCTCCACTTT
TRBV6-5	.	13	TRBD1	TRBJ1-2	CASSYVSGGGYTF	TGTGCCAGCAGTTACGTTTCAGGGGGGGGCTACACCTTC
TRBV19	.	17	TRBD2	TRBJ2-1	CASRKRTGTSGVNEQFF	TGTGCCAGTAGAAAACGGACCGGGACTAGCGGGGTTAATGAGCAGTTCTTC
TRBV5-1	.	14	.	TRBJ2-5	CASSLFRGQETQYF	TGCGCCAGCAGCTTGTTTCGGGGGCAAGAGACCCAGTACTTC
TRBV28	.	15	TRBD1	TRBJ2-5	CASSWDRQGRETQYF	TGTGCCAGCAGTTGGGACCGACAGGGACGAGAGACCCAGTACTTC
TRBV7-9	once	17	TRBD1	TRBJ2-1	CASSLWSAGGALDEQFF	TGTGCCAGCAGCTTATGGTCCGCAGGGGGCGCATTGGATGAGCAGTTCTTC
TRBV5-5	once	15	TRBD2	TRBJ2-1	CASSSGQREWSEQFF	TGTGCCAGCAGCTCCGGACAGCGGGAGTGGAGTGAGCAGTTCTTC
TRBV6-5	.	13	.	TRBJ2-3	CASRDWSTDTQYF	TGTGCCAGCAGGGACTGGAGCACAGATACGCAGTATTTT
TRBV11-2	.	14	TRBD1	TRBJ1-5	CASSLAQGGQPQHF	TGTGCCAGCAGCTTAGCCCAGGGGGGTCAGCCCCAGCATTTT
TRBV21-1	.	16	.	TRBJ1-2	CASSKYGLQGNYGYTF	TGTGCCAGCAGCAAATACGGGCTACAGGGCAACTATGGCTACACCTTC
TRBV18	once	14	.	TRBJ2-3	CASSPTRGTDTQYF	TGTGCCAGCTCACCAACGAGGGGCACAGATACGCAGTATTTT
TRBV30	once	13	.	TRBJ2-1	CAWRDLGRGGAFF	TGTGCCTGGAGGGACCTGGGGAGAGGGGGAGCGTTCTTC
TRBV10-3	few	14	TRBD1	TRBJ1-2	CAIKGTGGNYGYTF	TGTGCCATCAAAGGGACAGGGGGCAACTATGGCTACACCTTC
TRBV9	.	16	TRBD2	TRBJ2-3	CASSPRLAGAPDTQYF	TGTGCCAGCAGCCCCCGACTAGCGGGAGCCCCAGATACGCAGTATTTT
TRBV28	.	14	.	TRBJ2-2	CASSLLGSTGELFF	TGTGCCAGCAGTTTATTGGGGAGCACCGGGGAGCTGTTTTTT
TRBV7-9	.	14	.	TRBJ1-2	CASSLVPTNYGYTF	TGTGCCAGCAGCTTGGTACCTACTAACTATGGCTACACCTTC
TRBV29-1	few	18	TRBD2	TRBJ2-1	CSGDTSGRGGVMGNEQFF	TGCAGCGGCGACACTAGCGGGAGGGGGGGGGTAATGGGTAATGAGCAGTTCTTC
TRBV6-5	.	15	.	TRBJ1-3	CASSYRQGKIHTIYF	TGTGCCAGCAGTTACCGGCAGGGAAAGATACACACCATATATTTT
TRBV20-1	once	10	.	TRBJ2-5	CSAPLETQYF	TGCAGTGCCCCCCTAGAGACCCAGTACTTC
TRBV4-1	.	16	TRBD2	TRBJ2-2	CASSHGLAGEAGELFF	TGCGCCAGCAGCCACGGACTAGCGGGAGAGGCCGGGGAGCTGTTTTTT
TRBV9	few	15	.	TRBJ2-1	CASSVWGDAYNEQFF	TGTGCCAGCAGCGTATGGGGGGACGCCTACAATGAGCAGTTCTTC
TRBV2	.	12	.	TRBJ1-1	CASSERSCEAFF	TGTGCCAGCAGTGAACGGTCGTGTGAAGCTTTCTTT
TRBV5-1	.	19	TRBD1	TRBJ2-3	CASRYGDRDRRKVADTQYF	TGCGCCAGCCGCTACGGAGACCGGGACAGGAGAAAAGTCGCAGATACGCAGTATTTT
TRBV19	.	15	TRBD1	TRBJ2-1	CASSRGTGGYNEQFF	TGTGCCAGTAGTCGCGGGACAGGGGGTTACAATGAGCAGTTCTTC
TRBV9	.	15	.	TRBJ1-6	CASSAFAGGNSPLHF	TGTGCCAGCAGCGCGTTTGCGGGGGGCAATTCACCCCTCCACTTT
TRBV4-3	few	15	.	TRBJ2-7	CASSQEPAGGSEQYF	TGCGCCAGCAGCCAAGAACCAGCAGGGGGGAGCGAGCAGTACTTC
TRBV27	.	16	TRBD2	TRBJ2-3	CASSPSTAGGPGTQYF	TGTGCCAGCAGTCCCTCCACAGCGGGAGGGCCGGGTACGCAGTATTTT